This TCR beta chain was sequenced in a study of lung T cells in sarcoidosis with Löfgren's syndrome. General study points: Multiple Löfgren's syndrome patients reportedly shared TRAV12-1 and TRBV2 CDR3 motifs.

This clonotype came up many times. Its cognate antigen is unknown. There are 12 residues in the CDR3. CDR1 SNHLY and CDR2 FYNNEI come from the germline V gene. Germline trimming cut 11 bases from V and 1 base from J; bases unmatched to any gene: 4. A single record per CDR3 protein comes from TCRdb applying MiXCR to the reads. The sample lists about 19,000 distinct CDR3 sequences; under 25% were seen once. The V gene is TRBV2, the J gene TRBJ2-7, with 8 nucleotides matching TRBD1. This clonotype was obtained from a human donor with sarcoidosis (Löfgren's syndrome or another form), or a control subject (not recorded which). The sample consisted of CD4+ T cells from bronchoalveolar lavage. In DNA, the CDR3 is TGTGCCGGAAGGACAGGGTCCTACGAGCAGTACTTC. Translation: CAGRTGSYEQYF.